This is a list of T cell receptor beta chains from one sample in a study of T cells after somatic rescue of genetic block. Some clones are missing from TCRdb's copy, which holds only in-frame ones; the method was immunoSEQ multiplex PCR. The table includes 45,000 to 70,000 clones, around 96% detected once. The sample taken for sequencing was peripheral blood mononuclear cells (PBMCs). All receptors derive from a child younger than two. Each CDR3 is given with its conserved first and last residue. D genes are given only for firm matches. Expanded clones get a size class; other rows say once, few or many, or leave the size out.

j_call v_call clone_size d_call cdr3_length cdr3_aa cdr3_nt
TRBJ1-5 TRBV5-1 few - 13 CASSLTGNQPQHF TGCGCCAGCAGCTTGACAGGCAATCAGCCCCAGCATTTT
TRBJ1-2 TRBV6-6 - TRBD1 14 CASSYSHRGGGYTF TGTGCCAGCAGTTACTCCCACAGGGGAGGCGGCTACACCTTC
TRBJ2-7 TRBV13 - - 16 CASSLGLSGSSYEQYF TGTGCCAGCAGCTTAGGCCTTAGTGGGAGCTCCTACGAGCAGTACTTC
TRBJ2-5 TRBV5-4 - - 13 CASSWGAQETQYF TGTGCCAGCAGCTGGGGGGCCCAAGAGACCCAGTACTTC
TRBJ1-6 TRBV18 - TRBD1 13 CASSRDRDSPLHF TGTGCCAGCTCACGGGACAGGGATTCACCCCTCCACTTT
TRBJ2-7 TRBV7-8 - TRBD2 16 CASSVGVAGVGYEQYF TGTGCCAGCAGCGTTGGGGTAGCGGGAGTCGGGTACGAGCAGTACTTC
TRBJ2-5 TRBV4-1 - - 15 CASSQTGTDGETQYF TGCGCCAGCAGCCAAACGGGGACCGATGGGGAGACCCAGTACTTC
TRBJ2-5 TRBV4-3 - - 14 CASSQDGYKETQYF TGCGCCAGCAGCCAAGATGGGTATAAAGAGACCCAGTACTTC
TRBJ1-1 TRBV7-8 - - 14 CASSLGGMNTEAFF TGTGCCAGCAGCTTAGGTGGTATGAACACTGAAGCTTTCTTT
TRBJ2-7 TRBV6-1 - TRBD1 14 CASSDRDRGREQYF TGTGCCAGCAGTGACCGGGACAGGGGGCGTGAGCAGTACTTC
TRBJ1-2 TRBV5-1 - TRBD1 15 CASSLGTGYVYGYTF TGCGCCAGCAGCTTGGGGACAGGGTACGTCTATGGCTACACCTTC
TRBJ2-1 TRBV5-6 - - 12 CASSFWLNEQFF TGTGCCAGCAGCTTCTGGCTCAATGAGCAGTTCTTC
TRBJ2-2 TRBV4-1 - TRBD2 15 CASSQAGGNTGELFF TGCGCCAGCAGTCAAGCGGGAGGGAACACCGGGGAGCTGTTTTTT
TRBJ2-7 TRBV7-9 - TRBD2 19 CASSWRQGPPSGSWYEQYF TGTGCCAGCAGCTGGAGACAGGGTCCACCTAGCGGGAGTTGGTACGAGCAGTACTTC
TRBJ2-7 TRBV29-1 - TRBD1 14 CSVEDRTGGYEQYF TGCAGCGTTGAAGATCGGACAGGGGGCTACGAGCAGTACTTC
TRBJ1-1 TRBV7-2 - - 14 CASIPTGLGTEAFF TGTGCCAGCATCCCAACAGGGTTGGGCACTGAAGCTTTCTTT
TRBJ1-2 TRBV5-4 - - 14 CASSLGQGKVGYTF TGTGCCAGCAGCTTGGGGCAGGGAAAGGTTGGCTACACCTTC
TRBJ2-3 TRBV5-1 - - 16 CASSLVPGSGTDTQYF TGCGCCAGCAGCTTGGTCCCAGGGTCGGGCACAGATACGCAGTATTTT
TRBJ1-5 TRBV7-2 - - 15 CASSPYPLGNQPQHF TGTGCCAGCAGCCCTTACCCCTTGGGCAATCAGCCCCAGCATTTT
TRBJ1-2 TRBV6-1 - - 14 CASSPMTSNYGYTF TGTGCCAGCAGTCCAATGACTTCTAACTATGGCTACACCTTC
TRBJ2-7 TRBV5-5 - TRBD2 17 CASSLASGLANSYEQYF TGTGCCAGCAGCTTGGCCTCTGGACTAGCGAACTCCTACGAGCAGTACTTC
TRBJ1-4 TRBV18 - - 13 CASSPRSYEKLFF TGTGCCAGCTCACCGCGGTCCTATGAAAAACTGTTTTTT
TRBJ1-2 TRBV6-5 - - 14 CASRPGPGPYGYTF TGTGCCAGCCGCCCTGGCCCGGGGCCCTATGGCTACACCTTC
TRBJ2-1 TRBV30 - TRBD2 15 CAWSEGLAGAGEQFF TGTGCCTGGAGTGAGGGGCTAGCGGGAGCGGGGGAGCAGTTCTTC
TRBJ2-3 TRBV5-1 - TRBD2 16 CASSLAAAGPTDTQYF TGCGCCAGCAGCTTGGCCGCAGCGGGACCCACAGATACGCAGTATTTT
TRBJ2-4 TRBV7-8 - - 14 CASSLNGGGNIQYF TGTGCCAGCAGCTTAAATGGGGGAGGCAACATTCAGTACTTC
TRBJ2-7 TRBV10-3 - TRBD1 14 CAISDRGGFYEQYF TGTGCCATCAGCGACAGGGGGGGGTTCTACGAGCAGTACTTC
TRBJ2-5 TRBV29-1 - TRBD1 13 CSTSWTGKETQYF TGCAGCACATCTTGGACAGGGAAAGAGACCCAGTACTTC
TRBJ2-3 TRBV6-1 - - 12 CASSDSTDTQYF TGTGCCAGCAGTGACAGCACAGATACGCAGTATTTT
TRBJ2-1 TRBV27 - TRBD2 15 CASRTGLADYNEQFF TGTGCCAGCAGGACCGGACTAGCGGATTACAATGAGCAGTTCTTC
TRBJ2-2 TRBV4-3 - - 13 CASSQDVTGELFF TGCGCCAGCAGCCAAGACGTCACCGGGGAGCTGTTTTTT
TRBJ1-6 TRBV6-5 - - 15 CASSLVGVRYSPLHF TGTGCCAGCAGTTTAGTAGGGGTGAGGTACTCACCCCTCCACTTT
TRBJ2-1 TRBV7-2 - - 15 CASSLVSGSHNEQFF TGTGCCAGCAGCTTAGTATCGGGCTCACACAATGAGCAGTTCTTC
TRBJ2-5 TRBV7-2 - - 11 CASSLVGTQYF TGTGCCAGCAGCTTAGTAGGGACCCAGTACTTC
TRBJ2-5 TRBV10-1 - TRBD2 16 CASSESGASGAETQYF TGCGCCAGCAGTGAGTCCGGGGCTAGCGGGGCAGAGACCCAGTACTTC
TRBJ2-2 TRBV6-1 - TRBD1 14 CASRQGANTGELFF TGTGCCAGCAGACAGGGGGCGAACACCGGGGAGCTGTTTTTT
TRBJ2-3 TRBV27 - TRBD2 12 CASKTIAGEQYF TGTGCCAGCAAAACCATAGCGGGAGAACAGTATTTT
TRBJ2-5 TRBV15 - TRBD1 15 CATSREQGAQETQYF TGTGCCACCAGCAGAGAGCAGGGGGCCCAAGAGACCCAGTACTTC
TRBJ2-7 TRBV28 - - 14 CASSLGDGIYEQYF TGTGCCAGCAGTTTGGGGGACGGGATCTACGAGCAGTACTTC
TRBJ1-3 TRBV6-1 - - 11 CASSEGNTIYF TGTGCCAGCAGTGAGGGAAACACCATATATTTT
TRBJ2-6 TRBV5-6 - TRBD2 19 CASSLLAGVSFPGANVLTF TGTGCCAGCAGCTTACTAGCGGGAGTGTCCTTTCCCGGGGCCAACGTCCTGACTTTC